These T cell receptor beta chains were read from a single sample in a study of T-cell memory formation after mild COVID-19. TCRdb fed the 5' RACE reads into MiXCR, producing one record per CDR3 protein. The table has fewer than 350,000 distinct CDR3 sequences, around 15% seen once. The sequenced material came from PBMCs or a T cell subset sorted from them (not recorded which). The receptors were gathered from a man between 18 and 29 years old who had mild COVID-19 (a few samples of this study predate the infection). Cell type and time point are not known. The CDR3 runs from the conserved cysteine through the conserved F or W. The D gene is left open where the match is weak. Rows may omit the clone size; those that give it use once, few, many or a size class.

>TRBJ1-1|.|.|TRBV7-9
CASSQPPRTEAFF
TGTGCCAGCAGCCAACCCCCGAGGACTGAAGCTTTCTTT
>TRBJ2-3|few|.|TRBV11-2
CASRSRDFQYF
TGTGCCAGCAGGTCCCGGGACTTTCAGTATTTT
>TRBJ2-2|few|.|TRBV9
CASSALMTGELFF
TGTGCCAGCAGCGCCCTAATGACCGGGGAGCTGTTTTTT
>TRBJ2-3|.|TRBD1|TRBV18
CASSMGQGGADTQYF
TGTGCCAGCTCAATGGGACAGGGAGGCGCAGATACGCAGTATTTT
>TRBJ1-3|.|.|TRBV7-2
CASSLGRGSGNTIYF
TGTGCCAGCAGCTTAGGAAGGGGCTCTGGAAACACCATATATTTT
>TRBJ1-5|many|.|TRBV20-1
CSARDSGRGSNQPQHF
TGCAGTGCTAGAGATTCGGGGCGTGGGAGCAATCAGCCCCAGCATTTT
>TRBJ2-5|few|TRBD2|TRBV3-1
CASSQDYLAVKTQYF
TGTGCCAGCAGCCAAGATTACCTAGCGGTGAAGACCCAGTACTTC
>TRBJ2-5|.|TRBD1|TRBV13
CASSGQGVHQGTQYF
TGTGCCAGCAGCGGCCAGGGGGTACACCAAGGGACCCAGTACTTC
>TRBJ1-1|once|TRBD1|TRBV6-1
CASRIGDREAFF
TGTGCCAGCAGAATAGGGGACAGAGAAGCTTTCTTT
>TRBJ2-3|.|.|TRBV4-1
CASSQDRRTWEEDTQYF
TGCGCCAGCAGCCAAGATCGACGGACCTGGGAGGAAGATACGCAGTATTTT
>TRBJ2-5|.|TRBD2|TRBV9
CASSVGLAGGPGETQYF
TGTGCCAGCAGCGTAGGGCTAGCGGGGGGGCCTGGGGAGACCCAGTACTTC
>TRBJ2-3|.|.|TRBV7-7
CASSLNLGMDTQYF
TGTGCTAGCAGCTTAAACTTAGGAATGGATACGCAGTATTTT
>TRBJ1-1|.|.|TRBV20-1
CSASLVITEAFF
TGCAGTGCTAGTTTAGTTATCACTGAAGCTTTCTTT
>TRBJ2-2|few|.|TRBV5-1
CASATQGFTGELFF
TGCGCCAGCGCAACTCAGGGTTTCACCGGGGAGCTGTTTTTT
>TRBJ2-5|.|TRBD2|TRBV9
CASSVGVAGGQETQYF
TGTGCCAGCAGCGTAGGCGTAGCGGGGGGGCAAGAGACCCAGTACTTC
>TRBJ1-1|.|TRBD1|TRBV4-3
CASSQVPGTGNTEAFF
TGCGCCAGCAGCCAAGTACCCGGGACAGGGAACACTGAAGCTTTCTTT